Following are 2 T cell receptor beta chains from one sample sequenced in a study of T cell clonality in common variable immunodeficiency. These receptors' antigens are unknown. Assay used: immunoSEQ multiplex PCR; TCRdb lists only in-frame clones, some missing. Altogether 11,000 to 15,000 clones were found in the sample, and no singletons occur. Study-wide findings and caveats: In common variable immunodeficiency, TCR beta chains reportedly carried fewer deletions and N-nucleotide insertions.

Sequenced sample: peripheral blood mononuclear cells. The receptors here all came from a human donor with common variable immunodeficiency.

About this clone: The read terminates 3 residues before the CDR3 end, so the remaining end is supplied by the germline J gene. The J gene is TRBJ1-1, the V gene TRBV18; 8 bases fit TRBD1. The V gene's germline CDR1 is KGHSH and CDR2 LQKENI. This CDR3 spans 12 amino acids. The CDR3 DNA, read in part, is TGTGCCAGCTCGGCACAGGGGGAACTG. Protein sequence: CASSAQGEL. The whole CDR3 sequence reads CASSAQGELAFF.

This clone turned up a few times. Read data end 3 residues before the CDR3 end; the end is taken from the germline J gene. The J gene is TRBJ2-3, the V gene TRBV19; the match to TRBD1 covers 10 bases. The CDR3 consists of 15 residues. CDR1 is LNHDA, CDR2 SQIVND, per germline (reference sequence). Trimming took 6 bases from V and 3 from J; bases not matched to a gene: 6. The CDR3 sequence: CASSPGQGRTDTQYF. Partial CDR3 DNA: TGTGCCAGTAGCCCGGGACAGGGGCGGACAGATACG. Full variable domain (remainder filled in from reference TRBV19 and TRBJ2-3): DGGITQSPKYLFRKEGQNVTLSCEQNLNHDAMYWYRQDPGQGLRLIYYSQIVNDFQKGDIAEGYSVSREKKESFPLTVTSAQKNPTAFYLCASSPGQGRTDTQYFGPGTRLTVL.